This T cell receptor (beta chain) was identified in a study of cytomegalovirus exposure and HLA in healthy donors. This clone was picked up a small number of times. Its antigen is unidentified. PCR primers comprised 60 Vbeta and 13 Jbeta primers. Clones were read by immunoSEQ multiplex PCR, and TCRdb kept only the in-frame ones, dropping some. The profile shows 100,000 to 120,000 clones, 67% of them singletons. Germline V lookup: CDR1 KGHSH, CDR2 LQKENI. There are 15 residues in the CDR3. Between the trimmed V and J ends, which lost 5 bases and 0 bases, there was a span of 11 bases. Study-wide findings and caveats: V segments that were indistinguishable, TRBV6-2 and TRBV6-3 among them, were omitted from analysis. Cytomegalovirus status was reportedly diagnosed by the classifier with high specificity and sensitivity.

The TCR was taken from a man younger than 35 in good health and CMV-seropositive. The chain joins TRBV18 to TRBJ1-5, with D perhaps TRBD1 (6 bases). Sequenced input: PBMCs. The CDR3 loop reads CASSDQGNSNQPQHF. CDR3 DNA sequence: TGTGCCAGCTCAGACCAGGGGAATAGCAATCAGCCCCAGCATTTT.